This is a list of T cell receptor beta chains from one sample in a study of low-dose radiotherapy and immunotherapy resistance in tumors. TCRdb re-derived calls from the reads in MiXCR, one entry per CDR3 protein. The table has 80,000 to 90,000 distinct CDR3 sequences, roughly 19% seen once. The sample in question was PBMCs, obtained before treatment. The receptor set was obtained from a male donor with prostate cancer. Both conserved end residues are part of each CDR3. Fields, in order: V gene, D gene, J gene, clone size, CDR3 protein, CDR3 DNA. The D gene is left open where the match is weak. Clone size is not always given. Where it is, it says once, few, many or a class for expanded clones.

v_gene: TRBV3-1
d_gene: TRBD2
j_gene: TRBJ2-5
abundance: many
CDR3aa: CASSQDVGLAGPQYF
CDR3nt: TGTGCCAGCAGCCAAGATGTGGGACTAGCGGGGCCCCAGTACTTC

v_gene: TRBV6-2/TRBV6-3
d_gene: -
j_gene: TRBJ1-5
abundance: -
CDR3aa: CASSESPEPGTWHF
CDR3nt: TGTGCCAGCAGTGAAAGTCCAGAGCCGGGTACCTGGCATTTT

v_gene: TRBV11-3
d_gene: -
j_gene: TRBJ2-2
abundance: -
CDR3aa: CASSSPGGAGNTGELFF
CDR3nt: TGTGCCAGCAGCTCGCCGGGGGGCGCGGGGAACACCGGGGAGCTGTTTTTT

v_gene: TRBV3-1
d_gene: -
j_gene: TRBJ2-3
abundance: many
CDR3aa: CASSEGQGGLDTQYF
CDR3nt: TGTGCCAGCAGCGAAGGGCAGGGGGGTCTAGATACGCAGTATTTT

v_gene: TRBV24-1
d_gene: TRBD1
j_gene: TRBJ2-7
abundance: many
CDR3aa: CATPGQGEDHEQYF
CDR3nt: TGTGCCACCCCCGGACAGGGAGAAGACCACGAGCAGTACTTC

v_gene: TRBV5-1
d_gene: -
j_gene: TRBJ2-1
abundance: -
CDR3aa: CASSFGGSSYNEQFF
CDR3nt: TGCGCCAGCAGCTTCGGAGGGAGCTCCTACAATGAGCAGTTCTTC

v_gene: TRBV7-2
d_gene: -
j_gene: TRBJ1-6
abundance: many
CDR3aa: CASSLAAGRGGNSPLHF
CDR3nt: TGTGCCAGCAGCTTAGCTGCGGGCAGGGGAGGTAATTCACCCCTCCACTTT

v_gene: TRBV7-3
d_gene: -
j_gene: TRBJ2-5
abundance: many
CDR3aa: CASSLNSQETQYF
CDR3nt: TGTGCCAGCAGCTTAAACAGCCAAGAGACCCAGTACTTC

v_gene: TRBV19
d_gene: -
j_gene: TRBJ2-1
abundance: -
CDR3aa: CASSMEGSSYNEQFF
CDR3nt: TGTGCCAGTAGTATGGAGGGTAGCTCCTACAATGAGCAGTTCTTC

v_gene: TRBV2
d_gene: TRBD2
j_gene: TRBJ2-3
abundance: many
CDR3aa: CASSGRLAGGRGTDTQYF
CDR3nt: TGTGCCAGCAGTGGTCGGCTAGCGGGGGGGCGGGGCACAGATACGCAGTATTTT

v_gene: TRBV24-1
d_gene: -
j_gene: TRBJ2-1
abundance: -
CDR3aa: CATSDLFNEQFF
CDR3nt: TGTGCCACCAGTGATTTGTTCAATGAGCAGTTCTTC

v_gene: TRBV11-2
d_gene: -
j_gene: TRBJ2-3
abundance: many
CDR3aa: CASSSPEGHNFDTQYF
CDR3nt: TGTGCCAGCAGCTCACCCGAGGGACACAACTTCGATACGCAGTATTTT

v_gene: TRBV9
d_gene: -
j_gene: TRBJ2-1
abundance: many
CDR3aa: CASSVGSPGPYNEQFF
CDR3nt: TGTGCCAGCAGCGTAGGGTCTCCCGGACCTTACAATGAGCAGTTCTTC

v_gene: TRBV6-2/TRBV6-3
d_gene: -
j_gene: TRBJ2-2
abundance: few
CDR3aa: CASSPRTGGAWDTGELFFVFF
CDR3nt: -

v_gene: TRBV7-9
d_gene: -
j_gene: TRBJ2-2
abundance: many
CDR3aa: CASSLWDENTGELFF
CDR3nt: TGTGCCAGCAGCCTATGGGACGAGAACACCGGGGAGCTGTTTTTT

v_gene: TRBV23-1
d_gene: -
j_gene: TRBJ1-1
abundance: few
CDR3aa: CASSPVTTVNTEAFF
CDR3nt: TGCGCCAGCAGTCCCGTTACCACAGTGAACACTGAAGCTTTCTTT

v_gene: TRBV30
d_gene: -
j_gene: TRBJ1-1
abundance: many
CDR3aa: CACRPGGENTEAFF
CDR3nt: TGTGCCTGCCGCCCGGGGGGGGAGAACACTGAAGCTTTCTTT

v_gene: TRBV19
d_gene: -
j_gene: TRBJ1-5
abundance: many
CDR3aa: CASSIRRYQPQHF
CDR3nt: TGTGCCAGTAGTATCAGGAGGTATCAGCCCCAGCATTTT

v_gene: TRBV20-1
d_gene: TRBD2
j_gene: TRBJ2-5
abundance: many
CDR3aa: CSANRGGQGKTQYF
CDR3nt: TGCAGTGCTAACCGGGGGGGCCAGGGAAAGACCCAGTACTTC

v_gene: TRBV7-8
d_gene: -
j_gene: TRBJ2-3
abundance: many
CDR3aa: CASATGATITDTQYF
CDR3nt: TGTGCCAGCGCTACGGGGGCGACAATCACAGATACGCAGTATTTT

v_gene: TRBV4-1
d_gene: TRBD1
j_gene: TRBJ2-1
abundance: many
CDR3aa: CASSQDRGTARNEQFF
CDR3nt: TGCGCCAGCAGCCAAGATAGGGGGACAGCTAGAAATGAGCAGTTCTTC

v_gene: TRBV7-8
d_gene: TRBD2
j_gene: TRBJ2-7
abundance: many
CDR3aa: CASSLGTSGASYEQYF
CDR3nt: TGTGCCAGCAGCTTAGGGACTAGCGGGGCCTCCTACGAGCAGTACTTC

v_gene: TRBV3-1
d_gene: -
j_gene: TRBJ2-7
abundance: many
CDR3aa: CASSFRGAHEQYF
CDR3nt: TGTGCCAGCAGTTTCCGGGGTGCCCACGAGCAGTACTTC

v_gene: TRBV7-9
d_gene: -
j_gene: TRBJ1-6
abundance: many
CDR3aa: CASSSAGLVESPLHF
CDR3nt: TGTGCCAGCAGCTCGGCGGGGCTCGTGGAGTCACCCCTCCACTTT

v_gene: TRBV5-1
d_gene: TRBD1
j_gene: TRBJ2-2
abundance: -
CDR3aa: CASSSGTGGTGELFF
CDR3nt: TGCGCCAGCAGCTCCGGGACAGGGGGCACCGGGGAGCTGTTTTTT

v_gene: TRBV7-9
d_gene: -
j_gene: TRBJ2-7
abundance: -
CDR3aa: CASSLAGTYEQYF
CDR3nt: TGTGCCAGCAGCTTAGCAGGGACCTACGAGCAGTACTTC

v_gene: TRBV29-1
d_gene: -
j_gene: TRBJ2-7
abundance: many
CDR3aa: CSALVGASVHEQYF
CDR3nt: TGCAGCGCCCTTGTCGGTGCCTCTGTCCACGAGCAGTACTTC

v_gene: TRBV3-1
d_gene: -
j_gene: TRBJ1-4
abundance: many
CDR3aa: CASSLFGGTDATNEKLFF
CDR3nt: TGTGCCAGCAGCCTTTTTGGGGGGACGGATGCAACTAATGAAAAACTGTTTTTT

v_gene: TRBV5-1
d_gene: -
j_gene: TRBJ1-1
abundance: many
CDR3aa: CASSATGRDTEAFF
CDR3nt: TGCGCCAGCAGCGCAACAGGGCGGGACACTGAAGCTTTCTTT

v_gene: TRBV19
d_gene: TRBD1
j_gene: TRBJ1-2
abundance: many
CDR3aa: CASRQGAQNYGYTF
CDR3nt: TGTGCCAGTCGACAGGGGGCGCAGAACTATGGCTACACCTTC

v_gene: TRBV7-9
d_gene: -
j_gene: TRBJ2-7
abundance: many
CDR3aa: CASRAGERDEQYF
CDR3nt: TGTGCCAGTAGAGCTGGGGAAAGGGACGAGCAGTACTTC

v_gene: TRBV14
d_gene: TRBD2
j_gene: TRBJ2-1
abundance: many
CDR3aa: CASSQSASGGFF
CDR3nt: TGTGCCAGCAGCCAAAGCGCTAGCGGGGGTTTCTTC

v_gene: TRBV7-6
d_gene: -
j_gene: TRBJ2-1
abundance: many
CDR3aa: CASSLLYNAGPSYNEQFF
CDR3nt: TGTGCCAGCAGCTTATTATATAACGCGGGTCCCTCCTACAATGAGCAGTTCTTC

v_gene: TRBV20-1
d_gene: TRBD2
j_gene: TRBJ2-7
abundance: -
CDR3aa: CSARERWTRAGVLHEQYF
CDR3nt: TGCAGTGCTAGAGAAAGATGGACTCGAGCGGGAGTACTCCACGAGCAGTACTTC

v_gene: TRBV20-1
d_gene: -
j_gene: TRBJ2-7
abundance: few
CDR3aa: CSARASSALGYEQYF
CDR3nt: TGCAGTGCTAGAGCTAGTAGCGCTCTGGGGTACGAGCAGTACTTC

v_gene: TRBV10-3
d_gene: TRBD1
j_gene: TRBJ2-7
abundance: many
CDR3aa: CAISGDRGYEQYF
CDR3nt: TGTGCCATCAGTGGGGACAGGGGATACGAGCAGTACTTC

v_gene: TRBV20-1
d_gene: -
j_gene: TRBJ2-3
abundance: many
CDR3aa: CSANRLSGRTDTQYF
CDR3nt: TGCAGTGCTAACCGTCTGAGCGGGCGCACAGATACGCAGTATTTT

v_gene: TRBV29-1
d_gene: TRBD2
j_gene: TRBJ2-1
abundance: -
CDR3aa: CSVEDRSSGRAKEQFF
CDR3nt: TGCAGCGTTGAAGATCGGTCGAGCGGGAGGGCCAAGGAGCAGTTCTTC

v_gene: TRBV5-1
d_gene: -
j_gene: TRBJ2-5
abundance: many
CDR3aa: CASSLEGDGETQYF
CDR3nt: TGCGCCAGCAGCTTGGAGGGGGATGGGGAGACCCAGTACTTC

v_gene: TRBV3-1
d_gene: -
j_gene: TRBJ1-1
abundance: -
CDR3aa: CASTSVQGLAFF
CDR3nt: TGTGCCAGCACCTCCGTACAGGGCCTGGCTTTCTTT

v_gene: TRBV12-3/TRBV12-4
d_gene: -
j_gene: TRBJ2-7
abundance: many
CDR3aa: CASSPSGSSSYEQYF
CDR3nt: TGTGCCAGCAGTCCAAGCGGGTCAAGCTCCTACGAGCAGTACTTC

v_gene: TRBV11-2
d_gene: -
j_gene: TRBJ2-2
abundance: few
CDR3aa: CASINERVGTGELFF
CDR3nt: TGTGCCAGCATCAATGAAAGGGTTGGCACCGGGGAGCTGTTTTTT

v_gene: TRBV10-2
d_gene: -
j_gene: TRBJ2-3
abundance: many
CDR3aa: CASSQSTDTQYF
CDR3nt: TGCGCCAGCTCACAGAGCACAGATACGCAGTATTTT

v_gene: TRBV19
d_gene: TRBD2
j_gene: TRBJ2-1
abundance: many
CDR3aa: CASSMEGISGGMIDDEQFF
CDR3nt: TGTGCCAGTAGTATGGAGGGGATTAGCGGGGGAATGATAGACGATGAGCAGTTCTTC

v_gene: TRBV5-6
d_gene: -
j_gene: TRBJ1-4
abundance: many
CDR3aa: CASSQDPGREKLFF
CDR3nt: TGTGCCAGCAGCCAGGACCCCGGGCGAGAAAAACTGTTTTTT

v_gene: TRBV27
d_gene: -
j_gene: TRBJ1-5
abundance: many
CDR3aa: CASSSNAGGYRHF
CDR3nt: TGTGCCAGCAGTTCCAACGCGGGGGGTTATCGGCATTTT

v_gene: TRBV7-9
d_gene: TRBD1
j_gene: TRBJ1-5
abundance: many
CDR3aa: CASSLDRAPQPQHF
CDR3nt: TGTGCCAGCAGCCTCGACAGGGCCCCTCAGCCCCAGCATTTT

v_gene: TRBV4-1
d_gene: -
j_gene: TRBJ2-2
abundance: many
CDR3aa: CASSHLRGEDTGELFF
CDR3nt: TGCGCCAGCAGCCACCTCAGGGGTGAGGACACCGGGGAGCTGTTTTTT

v_gene: TRBV2
d_gene: -
j_gene: TRBJ1-5
abundance: many
CDR3aa: CASSERRDKIRGQPQHF
CDR3nt: TGTGCCAGCAGTGAACGACGGGACAAGATCAGGGGTCAGCCCCAGCATTTT

v_gene: TRBV11-3
d_gene: TRBD2
j_gene: TRBJ2-3
abundance: -
CDR3aa: CASSSPREGTDTQYF
CDR3nt: TGTGCCAGCAGCTCTCCCCGGGAGGGGACAGATACGCAGTATTTT

v_gene: TRBV19
d_gene: -
j_gene: TRBJ2-7
abundance: many
CDR3aa: CASQGTAYEQYF
CDR3nt: TGTGCCAGCCAAGGGACCGCGTATGAGCAGTACTTC

v_gene: TRBV5-1
d_gene: -
j_gene: TRBJ2-1
abundance: many
CDR3aa: CASSPLRGNNEQFF
CDR3nt: TGCGCCAGCAGCCCGCTTCGGGGGAACAATGAGCAGTTCTTC